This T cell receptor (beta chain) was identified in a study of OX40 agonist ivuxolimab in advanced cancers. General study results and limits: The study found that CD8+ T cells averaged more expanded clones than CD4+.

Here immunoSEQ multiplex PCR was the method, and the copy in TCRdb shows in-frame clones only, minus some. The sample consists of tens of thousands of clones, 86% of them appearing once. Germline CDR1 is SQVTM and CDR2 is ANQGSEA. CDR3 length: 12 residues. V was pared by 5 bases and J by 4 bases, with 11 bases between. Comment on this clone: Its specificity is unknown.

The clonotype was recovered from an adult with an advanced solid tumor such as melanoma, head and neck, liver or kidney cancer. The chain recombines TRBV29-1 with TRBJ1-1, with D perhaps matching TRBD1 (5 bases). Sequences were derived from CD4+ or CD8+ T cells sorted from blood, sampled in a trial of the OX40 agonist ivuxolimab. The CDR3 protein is CSVQGSRTEAFF. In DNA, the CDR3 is TGCAGCGTTCAGGGTTCTCGCACTGAAGCTTTCTTT.